Listed here are 21 T cell receptor beta chains from one sample, sequenced in a study of blood T cell repertoires in COVID-19. The assay was immunoSEQ multiplex PCR, and TCRdb's table has in-frame clones only and misses some. The data show a few hundred thousand clones, about 85% seen once. Sequenced material: PBMCs or T cells enriched from blood (not recorded which). All receptors derive from a woman aged 45-65 years who had been exposed to COVID-19.

The chain couples TRBV9 to TRBJ2-2; 7 nucleotides align to TRBD2. The CDR3 loop spans 15 amino acids. Germline CDR1 SGDLS, CDR2 YYNGEE. Unmatched junction bases numbered 2, after V lost 0 bases and J lost 3 bases. In nucleotides, the CDR3 is TGTGCCAGCAGCGTAGTAGGGAGGGACACCGGGGAGCTGTTTTTT. This translates into CASSVVGRDTGELFF.

The chain couples TRBV3-1 (or the pseudogene TRBV3-2) to TRBJ1-5; a possible D gene is TRBD1 (6 bases). The germline gives CDR1 LGHDT, CDR2 YNNKEL (reference sequence). The V and J ends lost 4 bases and 1 base respectively, with 14 bases between them. This CDR3 has 16 residues. The CDR3 here is CASSLGWTDSNQPQHF. The CDR3 nucleotides read TGTGCCAGCAGCCTTGGTTGGACAGACAGCAATCAGCCCCAGCATTTT.

The chain employs TRBV6-5 and TRBJ2-3, with TRBD2 matching over 8 bases. V shed 0 bases and J 6 bases; nucleotides not matched to a gene: 8. Germline lookup yields CDR1 MNHEY and CDR2 SVGAGI. The CDR3 loop spans 16 amino acids. For the CDR3, the DNA is TGTGCCAGCAGTTACTCGGGGCGGGGGGTCAAGGATACGCAGTATTTT. Its translation: CASSYSGRGVKDTQYF.

The chain recombines TRBV11-2 with TRBJ2-6, with D unresolved. CDR3 size: 16 residues. Looked up from germline, CDR1 is SGHAT and CDR2 is FQNNGV. V lost 1 base, J lost 4 bases, and 11 bases lay in between. The DNA of the CDR3 is TGTGCCAGCAGCTTAGGCCACAGCCCCGGGGCCAACGTCCTGACTTTC. Translating it yields CASSLGHSPGANVLTF. Drawing the rest from reference TRBV11-2 and TRBJ2-6, the complete variable domain is EAGVAQSPRYKIIEKRQSVAFWCNPISGHATLYWYQQILGQGPKLLIQFQNNGVVDDSQLPKDRFSAERLKGVDSTLKIQPAKLEDSAVYLCASSLGHSPGANVLTFGAGSRLTVL.

The chain couples TRBV5-1 to TRBJ2-3, with TRBD2 matching 9 bases. CDR1 is SGHRS, CDR2 YFSETQ, per germline. J lost 1 base, V lost 6 bases, and 9 bases had no gene match. This CDR3 is built from 16 residues. The CDR3 sequence is CASTLLAGSGTDTQYF. In nucleotides, the CDR3 is TGCGCCAGCACCCTTCTAGCGGGGTCCGGCACAGATACGCAGTATTTT.

V gene TRBV7-2 combines with J gene TRBJ1-1; TRBD1 matches 7 bases. Germline values: CDR1 SGHTA, CDR2 FQGNSA. The ends lost 5 bases at V and 1 base at J; junction bases unmatched: 7. The CDR3 totals 15 residues. CDR3 sequence: CASSLRTGQNTEAFF. Written as DNA, the CDR3 is TGTGCCAGCAGCCTCCGGACAGGTCAGAACACTGAAGCTTTCTTT.

This clone has just one count. The rearrangement joins TRBV6-1 to TRBJ1-2, with D unclear. Germline CDR1 reads MNHNS; CDR2 reads SASEGT. CDR3 length: 15 residues. V lost 2 bases and J 8 bases, leaving 18 bases between the germline ends. CDR3 protein: CASSENRASGMGYTF. CDR3 in DNA: TGTGCCAGCAGTGAAAATCGTGCTTCGGGGATGGGCTACACCTTC.

This clone has a handful of counts. The chain links TRBV7-9 to TRBJ1-3; D might be TRBD1 (5 bases). Per the germline V gene, CDR1 is SEHNR and CDR2 is FQNEAQ (reference sequence). With 10 bases removed from V and 7 bases from J, the gap between germline ends came to 14 bases. The CDR3 is made up of 12 amino acids. The CDR3 nucleotides are TGTGCCACTAAAGGGGAGGCGAACACCATATATTTT. Translation: CATKGEANTIYF. The full variable domain, in which reference TRBV7-9 and TRBJ1-3 provide the parts outside the CDR3, is DTGVSQNPRHKITKRGQNVTFRCDPISEHNRLYWYRQTLGQGPEFLTYFQNEAQLEKSRLLSDRFSAERPKGSFSTLEIQRTEQGDSAMYLCATKGEANTIYFGEGSWLTVV.

The rearrangement uses TRBV6-5 and TRBJ2-2; D is ambiguous. The germline V and J ends were trimmed by 5 bases and 4 bases, with 8 bases remaining between them. Germline-derived CDR1 and CDR2 are MNHEY and SVGAGI. The CDR3 has 13 residues. The CDR3 protein is CASSTPGTGELFF. The CDR3 region has the DNA TGTGCCAGCAGTACCCCAGGCACCGGGGAGCTGTTTTTT.

This clone came up once. The chain uses TRBV7-8 and TRBJ1-2, with D possibly TRBD1 on 5 matching bases. CDR3 size: 13 residues. Germline V gives CDR1 SGHVS, CDR2 FQNEAQ. The V and J ends lost 5 bases and 7 bases respectively, with 14 bases between them. The CDR3, as DNA: TGTGCCAGCAGCCCACAATCTAGGGGTGGCTACACCTTC. Amino acids: CASSPQSRGGYTF. The entire variable domain, with the rest obtained from reference TRBV7-8 and TRBJ1-2, is as follows: GAGVSQSPRYKVAKRGQDVALRCDPISGHVSLFWYQQALGQGPEFLTYFQNEAQLDKSGLPSDRFFAERPEGSVSTLKIQRTQQEDSAVYLCASSPQSRGGYTFGSGTRLTVV.

DNA of the CDR3: TGTGCCAGCAGCCCTGGGACACCTGGCAGCAACTATGGCTACACCTTC. Amino acids: CASSPGTPGSNYGYTF. The chain links TRBV5-4 to TRBJ1-2; weak D call: TRBD1 (6 bases). The CDR3 is made up of 16 amino acids. CDR1 is SGHNT, CDR2 YYREEE, per germline (reference sequence). Trimming took 4 bases from V and 2 from J, leaving 18 bases between them.

The CDR3 loop reads CASKRGSEANYGYTF. The CDR3 nucleotides are TGTGCCAGCAAAAGGGGAAGTGAAGCTAACTATGGCTACACCTTC. This chain uses TRBV6-5 with TRBJ1-2; a weak D match, TRBD1 (5 bases). The V end was cut by 7 bases, the J end by 0 bases, with 15 bases between. The CDR3 totals 15 residues. CDR1 and CDR2 from the germline V gene are MNHEY and SVGAGI.

This chain links TRBV5-1 with TRBJ1-1, with a tentative D call TRBD1 (5 bases). The germline V gene has CDR1 SGHRS and CDR2 YFSETQ. V shed 0 bases and J shed 4 bases, with 13 bases lying between them. The CDR3 has 15 residues. The CDR3 nucleotides read TGCGCCAGCAGCTTGGAAGGGTTAAGGGGCACTGAAGCTTTCTTT. It encodes CASSLEGLRGTEAFF.

V gene TRBV9 combines with J gene TRBJ1-1; no clear D gene. Trimming pared 3 bases from V and 1 base from J, leaving 4 bases between. The CDR3 is 12 residues long. Per germline, CDR1 SGDLS and CDR2 YYNGEE. The DNA of the CDR3 is TGTGCCAGCAGCGGCAGGAACACTGAAGCTTTCTTT. Residues: CASSGRNTEAFF.

The chain joins TRBV9 to TRBJ1-2, with D unresolved. In germline, CDR1 is SGDLS, CDR2 YYNGEE. The CDR3 consists of 13 residues. Trimming removed 1 base from V and 4 bases from J, with 8 bases in between. CDR3 protein: CASSVTEGYGYTF. The CDR3 region has the DNA TGTGCCAGCAGCGTAACAGAAGGCTATGGCTACACCTTC.

This chain links TRBV7-8 with TRBJ1-2, with D unresolved. Trimming removed 5 bases at V and 4 bases at J, with 20 bases between. Germline V gene sequence: CDR1 SGHVS, CDR2 FQNEAQ. The CDR3 has 16 amino acids. CDR3 nucleotide sequence: TGTGCCAGCAGCCTGTCTGGGGTTGCGGGAACCTATGGCTACACCTTC. Residues: CASSLSGVAGTYGYTF.

V is TRBV2 and J is TRBJ2-2, with D perhaps TRBD1 (6 bases). Germline CDR1 and CDR2: SNHLY and FYNNEI. V shed 4 bases and J shed 0 bases, with 12 bases lying between them. The length of the CDR3 is 16 residues. As DNA, the CDR3 is TGTGCCAGCAGTGGTGGAAAGGGGGCGAACACCGGGGAGCTGTTTTTT. Translated, it gives CASSGGKGANTGELFF.

The chain is built from TRBV6-5 and TRBJ1-2; the D is unclear. Trimming removed 5 bases at V and 4 bases at J, with 14 bases between. Germline loops: CDR1 MNHEY, CDR2 SVGAGI. CDR3 length: 14 residues. CDR3 protein: CASSPLLGGYGYTF. The CDR3 nucleotides are TGTGCCAGCAGTCCCCTCCTGGGAGGCTATGGCTACACCTTC.

The chain has TRBV12-5 and TRBJ1-2; D not certain. CDR1 and CDR2 from the germline V gene are LGHNT and FRNRAP. The CDR3 is 13 amino acids. V shed 5 bases and J shed 5 bases, with 12 bases lying between them. This CDR3 is CASGPGAFYGYTF. The CDR3 DNA follows: TGTGCTAGTGGTCCCGGAGCGTTTTATGGCTACACCTTC.

V and J are TRBV5-1 and TRBJ2-7; 12 bases align to TRBD1. V lost 4 bases, J lost 2 bases, and 16 bases stayed unmatched. The CDR3 runs 19 residues. CDR1 is SGHRS and CDR2 is YFSETQ in the germline V gene. The CDR3: CASSREGTGGFLGPYEQYF. For the CDR3, the DNA is TGCGCCAGCAGCCGCGAAGGGACAGGGGGCTTCCTTGGGCCCTACGAGCAGTACTTC.

The V gene is TRBV10-3, the J gene TRBJ1-1, with D perhaps TRBD1 (6 bases). The germline V gene encodes CDR1 ENHRY and CDR2 SYGVKD. V lost 4 bases and J lost 3, with 12 bases in between. The length of the CDR3 is 14 residues. The DNA for the CDR3 is TGTGCCATCAGTGGCGGGGGGCTGGACACTGAAGCTTTCTTT. It translates to CAISGGGLDTEAFF.